This TCR beta chain was recorded in a study of response to subunit inactivated influenza vaccine. This clonotype was detected only a few times. As yet, its antigen is unknown. The CDR3 has 14 residues. Trimming at V came to 3 bases and at J to 5 bases, leaving 4 bases not matched to a gene. TCRdb passed the RT-PCR reads through MiXCR, listing each CDR3 protein once. Of 650,000 to 800,000 distinct CDR3 sequences detected, roughly 18% appear once; the ten largest clones hold 11%. Study-wide results and limits: Every seasonal influenza vaccination brings in few new T cells, the authors suggested.

The specimen was PBMCs from blood, collected 5 days after vaccination. The receptor comes from a man aged 45-65 years who received an inactivated influenza vaccine. The V and J genes are TRBV12-3 or TRBV12-4 and TRBJ2-7; 10 positions agree with TRBD1. The CDR3 spells CASSFGGQGNEQYF. The CDR3 region has the DNA TGTGCCAGCAGTTTTGGGGGACAGGGGAACGAGCAGTACTTC.